These 7 T cell receptor beta chains originate from one sample sequenced in a study of cytomegalovirus exposure and HLA in healthy donors. Clones were read by immunoSEQ multiplex PCR, and TCRdb kept only the in-frame ones, dropping some. The data hold roughly 200,000 clones, with about 81% observed a single time. Material: PBMCs. These receptors all stem from a woman in her twenties or thirties in good health and CMV-seronegative.

This clone showed up just once. J is TRBJ2-3 and V is TRBV2; 9 nucleotides match TRBD1. CDR1 is SNHLY, CDR2 FYNNEI, per germline. J lost 4 bases, V lost 5 bases, and 4 bases had no gene match. The CDR3 is 14 residues long. The CDR3 protein is CASSPGQGPDTQYF. CDR3 sequence (DNA): TGTGCCAGCAGTCCGGGACAGGGCCCAGATACGCAGTATTTT. The full variable domain, rest sourced from reference TRBV2 and TRBJ2-3, is EPEVTQTPSHQVTQMGQEVILRCVPISNHLYFYWYRQILGQKVEFLVSFYNNEISEKSEIFDDQFSVERPDGSNFTLKIRSTKLEDSAMYFCASSPGQGPDTQYFGPGTRLTVL.

V and J are TRBV4-1 and TRBJ2-1; possible D gene TRBD1, 6 bases. V was trimmed by 5 bases and J by 6 bases, leaving 17 bases between them. Per the germline V gene, CDR1 is MGHRA and CDR2 is YSYEKL. This CDR3 is 15 amino acids long. The chain's CDR3 is CASSTTGRGLNEQFF. The CDR3 DNA reads TGCGCCAGCAGCACGACAGGCCGGGGCCTCAATGAGCAGTTCTTC.

The chain uses TRBV5-1 and TRBJ2-5; 7 positions agree with TRBD2. Trimming cost V 4 bases and J 5 bases; bases outside gene matches: 8. This CDR3 spans 14 amino acids. Per germline, CDR1 SGHRS and CDR2 YFSETQ. The CDR3 DNA sequence: TGCGCCAGCAGCCCGGAGCGGGGCGGGGAGACCCAGTACTTC. The encoded protein is CASSPERGGETQYF.

V and J are TRBV7-9 and TRBJ1-1; the D gene is possibly TRBD1 (6 bases). This CDR3 comprises 13 residues. Germline CDR1 SEHNR, CDR2 FQNEAQ (reference sequence). V lost 2 bases and J lost 7, with 11 bases in between. CDR3 protein: CASSLSRTDEAFF. CDR3 in DNA: TGTGCCAGCAGCTTATCCCGGACAGATGAAGCTTTCTTT.

The rearrangement joins TRBV9 to TRBJ1-5, with TRBD1 matching over 7 bases. CDR1 is SGDLS, CDR2 YYNGEE, per germline. The J segment lost 8 bases and the V segment lost 4 bases, leaving 12 bases of the junction unmatched. This CDR3 has 15 residues. CDR3 DNA sequence: TGTGCCAGCAGCCCCCGAGGGGGCGGATCCGAGCCCCAGCATTTT. Amino acid sequence: CASSPRGGGSEPQHF.

The chain carries TRBV30 and TRBJ2-3, with 8 nucleotides matching TRBD2. Germline CDR1 reads GTSNPN; CDR2 reads SVGIG (reference sequence). The CDR3 contains 16 residues. After removal of 2 bases from V and 1 base from J, the junction contained 8 bases not matched to a gene. The CDR3 sequence is CAWSLGLGGGTDTQYF. DNA of the CDR3: TGTGCCTGGAGTTTGGGACTAGGGGGGGGCACAGATACGCAGTATTTT.

The chain joins TRBV5-1 to TRBJ2-3; TRBD1 matches 10 bases. Per germline, CDR1 SGHRS and CDR2 YFSETQ. The trim removed 1 base at V and 3 bases at J, leaving 8 bases unmatched. The CDR3 has 17 amino acids. As DNA, the CDR3 is TGCGCCAGCAGCTTGATCCCCGGGGACAGGGGAACAGATACGCAGTATTTT. It encodes CASSLIPGDRGTDTQYF.